A single sample gave rise to the 2 T cell receptor beta chains below, sequenced in a study of blood T cell repertoires in COVID-19. The data were produced by immunoSEQ multiplex PCR, yet TCRdb's version contains in-frame clones alone and is incomplete. The sample has 200,000 to 300,000 clones, approximately 88% seen once. The sequencing sample was made of PBMCs or T cells enriched from blood (not recorded which). The receptors originated from a woman in her 40s with acute COVID-19.

The chain links TRBV3-1 (or the pseudogene TRBV3-2) to TRBJ2-1, with D unclear. From germline, CDR1 is LGHDT and CDR2 YNNKEL (reference sequence). This CDR3 has 13 residues. V was shortened by 1 base and J by 4 bases, with 5 bases between the two germline ends. CDR3 nucleotides: TGTGCCAGCAGCCAAGCTAATTACAATGAGCAGTTCTTC. Its protein is CASSQANYNEQFF.

The CDR3 coding sequence is TGTGCCAGCAGCTCGCAGGAAAACACTGAAGCTTTCTTT. Protein product: CASSSQENTEAFF. The J gene is TRBJ1-1, the V gene TRBV11-2; D remains unclear. The CDR3 loop spans 13 amino acids. V lost 4 bases and J 2 bases, leaving 8 bases between the germline ends. Germline CDR1 is SGHAT and CDR2 is FQNNGV. Filled out from reference TRBV11-2 and TRBJ1-1, the complete variable domain reads EAGVAQSPRYKIIEKRQSVAFWCNPISGHATLYWYQQILGQGPKLLIQFQNNGVVDDSQLPKDRFSAERLKGVDSTLKIQPAKLEDSAVYLCASSSQENTEAFFGQGTRLTVV.